The 2 T cell receptor beta chains presented below share a single source sample, sequenced in a study of shared clonotypes between healthy human individuals. Clones were read by immunoSEQ multiplex PCR, and TCRdb kept only the in-frame ones, dropping some. The sample yields around 2.3 million clones, 90% to 97% seen once. The sample was naive CD4+ T cells sorted from blood. Noted subset: CD45RA+ positively selected. These receptor sequences come from a young man in good health.

The chain recombines TRBV7-9 with TRBJ2-1; D perhaps matches TRBD2 (6 bases). The V and J ends lost 4 bases and 0 bases respectively, with 13 bases between them. This CDR3 is 16 amino acids long. The V gene's germline CDR1 is SEHNR and CDR2 FQNEAQ (reference sequence). This CDR3 is CASSYPGRSSYNEQFF. The CDR3 DNA reads as TGTGCCAGCAGCTACCCGGGGAGGAGCTCCTACAATGAGCAGTTCTTC. Together with reference TRBV7-9 and TRBJ2-1, the CDR3 gives the full variable domain: DTGVSQNPRHKITKRGQNVTFRCDPISEHNRLYWYRQTLGQGPEFLTYFQNEAQLEKSRLLSDRFSAERPKGSFSTLEIQRTEQGDSAMYLCASSYPGRSSYNEQFFGPGTRLTVL.

CDR3 coding DNA: TGTGCCAGCACCGGGGAGGGGACTGGGGCCAACGTCCTGACTTTC. This encodes CASTGEGTGANVLTF. V usage is TRBV27 and J usage is TRBJ2-6, with TRBD2 identical over 7 bases. The trim removed 7 bases at V and 2 bases at J, leaving 5 bases unmatched. This CDR3 has 15 amino acids. The germline gives CDR1 MNHEY, CDR2 SMNVEV (reference sequence).